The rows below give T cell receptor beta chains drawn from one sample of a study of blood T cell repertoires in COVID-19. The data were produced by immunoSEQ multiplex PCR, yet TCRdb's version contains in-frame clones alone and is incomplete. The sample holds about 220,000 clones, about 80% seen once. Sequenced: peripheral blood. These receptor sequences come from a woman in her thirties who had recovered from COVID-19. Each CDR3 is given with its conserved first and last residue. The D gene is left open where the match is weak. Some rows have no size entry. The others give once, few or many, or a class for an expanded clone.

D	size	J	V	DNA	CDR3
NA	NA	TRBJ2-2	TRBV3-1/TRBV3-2	TGTGCCAGCAGCCCCCGCGCCGCGGGTTCGAACACCGGGGAGCTGTTTTTT	CASSPRAAGSNTGELFF
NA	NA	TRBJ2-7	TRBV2	TGTGCCAGCAGCACCAATTACGGGCAGTACTTC	CASSTNYGQYF
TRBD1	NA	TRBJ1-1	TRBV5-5	TGTGCCAGCAGCTTGCGTCCAGGGGGCGTGGGGACTGAAGCTTTCTTT	CASSLRPGGVGTEAFF
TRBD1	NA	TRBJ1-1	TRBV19	TGTGCCAGTAGTATAGGGACAGGCCGCACTGAAGCTTTCTTT	CASSIGTGRTEAFF
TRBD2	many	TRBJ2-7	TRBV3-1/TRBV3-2	TGTGCCAGCAGCCAAGAGGCGGGAGGGCTAGGGGAGCAGTACTTC	CASSQEAGGLGEQYF
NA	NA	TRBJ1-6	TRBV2	TGTGCCAGCAGTGCTGTAGGGGATAATTCACCCCTCCACTTT	CASSAVGDNSPLHF
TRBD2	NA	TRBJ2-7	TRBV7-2	TGTGCCAGCAGCTTAGTTTTTAGCGGGAGTTACGAGCAGTACTTC	CASSLVFSGSYEQYF
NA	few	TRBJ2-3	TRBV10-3	TGTGCCATCAGTGACCCAGCCGGGAGTGGCACAGATACGCAGTATTTT	CAISDPAGSGTDTQYF
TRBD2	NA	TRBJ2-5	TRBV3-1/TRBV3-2	TGTGCCAGCAGCCAAGAAACTAGCGGACAAGAGACCCAGTACTTC	CASSQETSGQETQYF
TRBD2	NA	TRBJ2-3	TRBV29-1	TGCAGCGCTGGGCCCTCCTCTCGCGGGAGGATATCGATCGGCACAGATACGCAGTATTTT	CSAGPSSRGRISIGTDTQYF
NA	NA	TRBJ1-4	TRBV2	TGTGCCAGCATTCGGGTCTACCCGAATGAAAAACTGTTTTTT	CASIRVYPNEKLFF
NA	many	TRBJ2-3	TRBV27	TGTGCCAGCAGCAGACAGGATAGCACAGATACGCAGTATTTT	CASSRQDSTDTQYF
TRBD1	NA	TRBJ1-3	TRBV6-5	TGTGCCAGCGGGGCAGGGGGAGGTGGAAACACCATATATTTT	CASGAGGGGNTIYF
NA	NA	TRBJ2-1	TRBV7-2	TGTGCCAGCAGCTTACTTCAGGGTACTGAGCAGTTCTTC	CASSLLQGTEQFF
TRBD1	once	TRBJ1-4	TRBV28	TGTGCCAGCACCGAAGGGGGCCTTAATGAAAAACTGTTTTTT	CASTEGGLNEKLFF
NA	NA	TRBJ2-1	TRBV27	TGTGCCAGCAGTCAATCCCCGGGGTCCGTCTACAATGAGCAGTTCTTC	CASSQSPGSVYNEQFF
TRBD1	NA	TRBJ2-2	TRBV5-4	TGTGCCAGCACCCTGGTCGGGACAGAGGGCACCGGGGAGCTGTTTTTT	CASTLVGTEGTGELFF
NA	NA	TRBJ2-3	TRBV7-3	TGTGCCAGCAGCTTATCTCGGGATACGCAGTATTTT	CASSLSRDTQYF
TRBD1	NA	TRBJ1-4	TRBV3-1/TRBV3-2	TGTGCCAGCAGCCAAGAGGGGACAGGGGGAGGAGAAAAACTGTTTTTT	CASSQEGTGGGEKLFF
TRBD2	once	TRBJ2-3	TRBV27	TGTGCCAGCAGTTACGGGACTAGCGGGGTCACAGATACGCAGTATTTT	CASSYGTSGVTDTQYF
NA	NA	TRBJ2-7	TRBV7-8	TGTGCCAGCAGCTTAGAGGGGGACTCCTACGAGCAGTACTTC	CASSLEGDSYEQYF